The 5 T cell receptor beta chains below all came from one sample that was sequenced in a study of shared clonotypes between healthy human individuals. Using immunoSEQ multiplex PCR, the repertoire was profiled, and TCRdb retains in-frame clones only, with some absent. There are about 1.4 million clones in the sample; roughly 97% occur only once, and approximately 1.1% lies in the top ten. Sequences were obtained from naive CD4+ T cells sorted from blood. Subset given: CD45RA+ positively selected. Receptors originate from a man aged 30 to 39 in good health.

About this clone: This specimen includes other DNA sequences encoding the same CDR3. The V gene is TRBV27, the J gene TRBJ2-1; 8 positions match TRBD2. V lost 5 bases, J lost 7 bases, and 10 bases stayed unmatched. The germline V gene encodes CDR1 MNHEY and CDR2 SMNVEV (reference sequence). The CDR3 covers 15 residues. The CDR3 DNA sequence: TGTGCCAGCAGTCTTGGACTAGCCGGGGGAAATGAGCAGTTCTTC. The encoded protein is CASSLGLAGGNEQFF.

This chain joins TRBV11-2 and TRBJ2-2, with unresolved D. Between the trimmed V and J ends, which lost 7 bases and 1 base, there was a span of 10 bases. Germline CDR1 and CDR2: SGHAT and FQNNGV. This CDR3 comprises 14 residues. CDR3 DNA: TGTGCCAGCACCATCGGCGGGAACACCGGGGAGCTGTTTTTT. This gives the protein CASTIGGNTGELFF. Drawing the rest from reference TRBV11-2 and TRBJ2-2, the complete variable domain is EAGVAQSPRYKIIEKRQSVAFWCNPISGHATLYWYQQILGQGPKLLIQFQNNGVVDDSQLPKDRFSAERLKGVDSTLKIQPAKLEDSAVYLCASTIGGNTGELFFGEGSRLTVL.

The chain recombines TRBV7-7 with TRBJ2-1, with a tentative D call TRBD2 (5 bases). CDR1 is SSHAT and CDR2 is FNYEAQ in the germline V gene (reference sequence). V shed 1 base and J shed 7 bases, with 8 bases lying between them. This CDR3 region has 13 residues. The CDR3, as DNA: TGTGCCAGCAGCTTAGGAGGGCCTAATGAGCAGTTCTTC. Translated: CASSLGGPNEQFF.

The chain carries TRBV5-4 and TRBJ1-2, with D possibly matching TRBD1 (6 bases). The CDR3 totals 12 residues. Germline V CDR1 and CDR2: SGHNT, YYREEE (reference sequence). Trimming removed 0 bases at V and 7 bases at J, with 7 bases between. CDR3 bases: TGTGCCAGCAGCTTGGCACAGGGTGGCTACACCTTC. This translates into CASSLAQGGYTF.

The rearrangement joins TRBV19 to TRBJ2-1; TRBD2 agrees at 11 bases. V was clipped by 5 bases and J by 7 bases; unmatched bases: 7. CDR1 and CDR2 (germline): LNHDA, SQIVND (reference sequence). The CDR3 contains 15 residues. The CDR3, as DNA: TGTGCCAGTAGTGCCACTAGCGGGAGTGTAAATGAGCAGTTCTTC. It codes for CASSATSGSVNEQFF. The full variable domain, in which reference TRBV19 and TRBJ2-1 provide the parts outside the CDR3, is DGGITQSPKYLFRKEGQNVTLSCEQNLNHDAMYWYRQDPGQGLRLIYYSQIVNDFQKGDIAEGYSVSREKKESFPLTVTSAQKNPTAFYLCASSATSGSVNEQFFGPGTRLTVL.